A single sample gave rise to the 21 T cell receptor beta chains below, sequenced in a study of T cells after yellow fever vaccination. TCRdb re-called the 5' RACE reads with MiXCR, one entry per CDR3 protein. The sample yields about 160,000 distinct CDR3 sequences, 6.5% to 8.5% seen once. The material sequenced was CD4+ T cells sorted from PBMCs, taken 5 days after the first yellow fever vaccination. These receptors came from a man aged 18 to 30 who received the YFV17D yellow fever vaccine.

This clonotype was recorded at least ten times. V usage is TRBV7-3 and J usage is TRBJ2-3, with 12 bases fitting TRBD2. The germline CDR1 and CDR2 sequences are SGHTA and FQGTGA. Losses at the gene ends were 1 base for V and 5 bases for J; bases not matched to a gene: 7. The CDR3 sequence is 17 residues long. This chain's CDR3 is CASSLNRPGLAGDTQYF. The CDR3 coding sequence is TGTGCCAGCAGCTTAAATCGCCCGGGACTAGCGGGAGATACGCAGTATTTT.

Ten or more counts support this clonotype. The rearrangement joins TRBV7-9 to TRBJ2-1; 11 bases are shared with TRBD1. This CDR3 has 15 residues. Trimming cost V 3 bases and J 7 bases; bases outside gene matches: 5. The germline V gene encodes CDR1 SEHNR and CDR2 FQNEAQ (reference sequence). The CDR3 sequence: CASSLAGQGVNEQFF. The CDR3 region has the DNA TGTGCCAGCAGCTTGGCGGGACAGGGGGTAAATGAGCAGTTCTTC.

This clonotype was counted a few times. The chain employs TRBV20-1 and TRBJ2-5; the D gene is possibly TRBD1 (6 bases). CDR3 length: 13 amino acids. The ends were cut back, 1 base at V and 7 bases at J, with 13 bases in the middle. The germline V gene encodes CDR1 DFQATT and CDR2 SNEGSKA (reference sequence). The CDR3: CSARGRGRGTQYF. CDR3 nucleotides: TGCAGTGCTAGAGGCAGGGGACGTGGGACCCAGTACTTC.

This clonotype was observed a handful of times. V and J are TRBV4-1 and TRBJ2-1; 8 bases map to TRBD2. Germline CDR1 and CDR2: MGHRA and YSYEKL. The V and J ends lost 4 bases and 5 bases, in that order; junction bases with no gene match: 10. This CDR3 is built from 16 residues. CDR3 bases: TGCGCCAGCAGCCGGCCACCCGGGACTAGTCACAATGAGCAGTTCTTC. Its protein is CASSRPPGTSHNEQFF.

This clonotype has a count of ten or more. The chain joins TRBV12-3 or TRBV12-4 to TRBJ2-2, with unresolved D. V lost 4 bases, J lost 7 bases, and 7 bases lay in between. This CDR3 has 12 amino acids. CDR3 sequence: CASSSPGGELFF. The CDR3 bases are TGTGCCAGCAGTTCTCCCGGCGGGGAGCTGTTTTTT.

This clonotype has ten or more counts. The V call is TRBV12-3 or TRBV12-4, the J call TRBJ2-1; 8 positions agree with TRBD2. V lost 6 bases, J lost 9 bases, and 10 bases stayed unmatched. The CDR3 has 14 residues. DNA for the CDR3: TGTGCCAGCAGCTGGGCGGGGGGCCAGGGTGAGCAGTTCTTC. It encodes CASSWAGGQGEQFF.

This clonotype has just a few counts. This chain connects TRBV4-3 to TRBJ2-5, with 10 bases lining up with TRBD2. With V trimmed by 2 bases and J by 0 bases, 6 bases remained unmatched. CDR3 length: 17 amino acids. Germline CDR1 is LGHNA and CDR2 is YSLEER. This chain's CDR3 is CASSQRQLAGNQETQYF. The CDR3 DNA reads TGCGCCAGCAGCCAAAGACAACTAGCGGGGAACCAAGAGACCCAGTACTTC.

The chain joins TRBV18 to TRBJ2-2; 8 bases map to TRBD1. This CDR3 region has 20 residues. Trimming took 3 bases from V and 5 from J; bases not matched to a gene: 20. CDR1 is KGHSH and CDR2 is LQKENI in the germline V gene. CDR3 loop: CASSPRTSNQDRVGTGELFF. The CDR3 DNA is TGTGCCAGCTCACCTCGGACTTCGAACCAGGACAGGGTGGGAACCGGGGAGCTGTTTTTT.

This chain uses TRBV9 with TRBJ1-5; 8 positions match TRBD1. The germline gives CDR1 SGDLS, CDR2 YYNGEE. The CDR3 extends over 13 amino acids. V shed 4 bases, J shed 7 bases, and the junction held 4 bases outside the gene matches. The CDR3 loop is CASSQGQAQPQHF. CDR3 in DNA: TGTGCCAGCAGCCAGGGACAGGCCCAGCCCCAGCATTTT.

This clonotype was detected ten times or more. V and J are TRBV7-3 and TRBJ1-1, with 8 nucleotides matching TRBD1. The germline gives CDR1 SGHTA, CDR2 FQGTGA. This CDR3 is 14 amino acids long. Trimming cost V 5 bases and J 4 bases; bases outside gene matches: 6. CDR3 in DNA: TGTGCCAGCAGCCCTCAGGGGGCGGGCACTGAAGCTTTCTTT. This gives the protein CASSPQGAGTEAFF. Full variable domain (remainder filled in from reference TRBV7-3 and TRBJ1-1): GAGVSQTPSNKVTEKGKYVELRCDPISGHTALYWYRQSLGQGPEFLIYFQGTGAADDSGLPNDRFFAVRPEGSVSTLKIQRTERGDSAVYLCASSPQGAGTEAFFGQGTRLTVV.

This clonotype was recorded many times. The chain links TRBV4-2 to TRBJ2-6; D is ambiguous. V lost 0 bases and J 0 bases, leaving 6 bases between the germline ends. The CDR3 spans 16 residues. In germline, CDR1 is LGHNA, CDR2 YNFKEQ. CDR3 loop: CASSQDRNSGANVLTF. CDR3 sequence (DNA): TGTGCCAGCAGCCAAGATCGAAACTCTGGGGCCAACGTCCTGACTTTC.

CDR3 amino acids: CAIRSPASHEQFF. CDR3 in DNA: TGTGCCATCAGATCCCCGGCTAGCCATGAGCAGTTCTTC. The gene calls are TRBV10-3 and TRBJ2-1; D is possibly TRBD2 (5 bases). Trimming removed 6 bases at V and 8 bases at J, with 14 bases between. The CDR3 loop spans 13 amino acids. Germline CDR1 reads ENHRY; CDR2 reads SYGVKD.

This clonotype has more than one count but fewer than ten. The chain joins TRBV20-1 to TRBJ1-6; D is undetermined. Trimming pared 5 bases from V and 8 bases from J, leaving 13 bases between. The CDR3 has 13 amino acids. Looked up from germline, CDR1 is DFQATT and CDR2 is SNEGSKA (reference sequence). The CDR3 DNA reads TGCAGTGCTCTGGGTCAGCCGGATTCACCCCTCCACTTT. It specifies CSALGQPDSPLHF.

The gene calls are TRBV5-1 and TRBJ1-5; 12 bases are shared with TRBD1. This CDR3 region has 16 residues. CDR1 is SGHRS and CDR2 is YFSETQ in the germline V gene. The V gene end was trimmed by 4 bases and the J gene end by 2 bases; junction bases not matched to a gene: 4. CDR3 sequence: CASSHGTGGGNQPQHF. Here the CDR3 DNA reads TGCGCCAGCAGCCACGGGACAGGGGGCGGCAATCAGCCCCAGCATTTT.

In this sample, this clonotype turned up many times. The chain employs TRBV10-3 and TRBJ1-2; TRBD1 aligns across 11 bases. Trimming took 2 bases from V and 6 from J; bases not matched to a gene: 5. The germline V gene has CDR1 ENHRY and CDR2 SYGVKD. CDR3 length equals 15 residues. In DNA form, the CDR3 reads TGTGCCATCAGTGAGCGGACAGGGGGCGGGAATGGCTACACCTTC. Its protein product is CAISERTGGGNGYTF.

This clonotype has at least ten counts. J is TRBJ2-7 and V is TRBV7-2; a weak D match, TRBD2 (6 bases). V lost 3 bases, J lost 2 bases, and 11 bases lay in between. The CDR3 has 14 residues. Germline loops: CDR1 SGHTA, CDR2 FQGNSA. For the CDR3, the DNA is TGTGCCAGCAGCTTCCGACTAGGGGCCTACGAGCAGTACTTC. Protein sequence: CASSFRLGAYEQYF.

This clonotype has ten or more counts. This rearrangement joins TRBV7-2 to TRBJ1-6; D is possibly TRBD1 (5 bases). Deletions cut 0 bases from V and 9 bases from J, with 15 bases between. Germline-derived CDR1 and CDR2 are SGHTA and FQGNSA. The CDR3 has 16 amino acids. CDR3 protein: CASSLAPGTKGSPLHF. In nucleotides, the CDR3 is TGTGCCAGCAGCTTAGCCCCCGGGACCAAGGGTTCACCCCTCCACTTT.

In its sample, this clonotype was seen many times. CDR3 region: CASSVERLGRGEQFF. As DNA, the CDR3 is TGTGCCAGCAGCGTAGAAAGACTAGGGAGGGGTGAGCAGTTCTTC. The chain joins TRBV9 to TRBJ2-1; 7 positions agree with TRBD2. Germline V CDR1 and CDR2: SGDLS, YYNGEE. The CDR3 spans 15 residues. V lost 0 bases and J lost 9; bases outside the gene matches: 9.

Here the CDR3 DNA reads TGCAGCGTTGATGTGACCGGCGATGCAGCTTTCTTT. This gives the protein CSVDVTGDAAFF. V usage is TRBV29-1 and J usage is TRBJ1-1; no clear D gene. The CDR3 extends over 12 amino acids. Germline V lookup: CDR1 SQVTM, CDR2 ANQGSEA. The germline V and J ends were trimmed by 3 bases and 10 bases, with 15 bases remaining between them.

This clonotype came up many times. The chain employs TRBV25-1 and TRBJ2-7; TRBD2 matches 7 bases. J lost 1 base, V lost 6 bases, and 9 bases had no gene match. In germline, CDR1 is MGHDK, CDR2 SYGVNS. The CDR3 sequence is 15 residues long. CDR3 sequence (DNA): TGTGCCAGCAGCCCCCGCGGGGGTTGGTCCTACGAGCAGTACTTC. Amino acid sequence: CASSPRGGWSYEQYF.

There are a few counts of this clonotype. The chain links TRBV12-3 or TRBV12-4 to TRBJ2-5, with TRBD1 matching over 10 bases. V trimming: 0 bases; J trimming: 11 bases; junction bases outside the gene matches: 0. The CDR3 runs 12 residues. The CDR3: CASSLADRGQYF. In DNA, the CDR3 is TGTGCCAGCAGTTTAGCGGACAGGGGGCAGTACTTC.